Reported below is one TCR beta chain. The CDR3 extends over 11 amino acids. The junction had 9 bases not matched to a gene; V was cut back by 6 bases and J by 14 bases. The germline V gene has CDR1 SQVTM and CDR2 ANQGSEA. The data stem from a study of shared clonotypes between healthy human individuals. This table comes from immunoSEQ multiplex PCR, and its TCRdb copy is limited to in-frame clones, with some not included. The data hold a few million clones, with just over 90% observed a single time. Sequencing was performed on naive CD4+ T cells from PBMCs. Subset of the sample: CD45RA+ positively selected. This receptor was taken from a man between 18 and 29 years old in good health. Some clones in this sample may be carry-over from other donors' samples. The V gene is TRBV29-1, the J gene TRBJ1-4; 7 bases are shared with TRBD1. In nucleotides, the CDR3 is TGCAGCGTAGAAATTCGGGACAGCCTGTTTTTT. Protein: CSVEIRDSLFF.